This T cell receptor beta chain is drawn from a study of Ad26.COV2.S vaccination and SARS-CoV-2 variants. The length of the CDR3 is 13 residues. CDR1 and CDR2 from the germline V gene are SGDLS and YYNGEE. Trimming removed 3 bases at V and 8 bases at J, with 14 bases between. Profiled with immunoSEQ multiplex PCR; TCRdb holds only in-frame clones, not every one. The sample includes roughly 380,000 clones, roughly 81% of them seen just once. The treatment: about 20 received Ad26.COV2.S at low or high dose, single or two shots; about 5 received placebo; per-sample allocation not given. Sample collection was performed on day 63 after the first vaccine or placebo injection. An Ad26 vector expressing Wuhan-strain SARS-CoV-2 spike constituted the vaccine.

Sequencing used peripheral blood, obtained in a trial of Ad26.COV2.S vaccine versus placebo. The sequence was obtained from a person aged 18-60 years who received the Ad26.COV2.S COVID-19 vaccine or a placebo. The chain recombines TRBV9 with TRBJ1-1; D gene unclear. The CDR3 region has the DNA TGTGCCAGCAGCGATGGAGAAGGGAGGGAAGCTTTCTTT. It yields the protein CASSDGEGREAFF.